One TCR beta chain is described in this entry. In its sample, this clonotype was seen a few times. Its target antigen remains unknown. No base quality values were provided; no much bigger clone lies one nucleotide off. The data derive from a study of identical twins (dated by TCRdb to 2016 to 2018). Regarding the study in general: TCR alpha and beta repertoires from monozygotic twins, unrelated adults of various ages and cord blood were deep-sequenced to test whether fetal clonotypes persist. To rule out contamination, the twin experiments were replicated at different times with different library preparation protocols.

Paper-wide results and their limitations: Conclusions relied on cross-sectional statistical analysis, since the same donors could not be followed over many years. Invariant T cells such as MAIT and iNKT could partly confound zero-insertion analyses, although diverse VJ usage argued against such confounding for most clonotypes. Abundant cord blood beta clonotypes had fewer insertions, young adult naive repertoires showed a similar but weaker trend, and memory repertoires showed no such trend. Compared with coincidental sharing between unrelated individuals, an excess of low generation-probability sequences was observed among out-of-frame TCR alpha sequences shared between twins. Excess twin sharing in beta out-of-frame sequences was weaker because fewer shared sequences lowered the signal-to-noise ratio. Out-of-frame TCR alpha sharing in monozygotic twins was systematically underestimated by recombination models, whereas sharing between unrelated individuals was in agreement with the recombination models.

Library method: 5' RACE. TCRdb lists the instrument as Illumina HiSeq 2000. Template switching added a universal primer binding site, and the final cDNA carried a unique molecular identifier that allowed TCR cDNA molecules to be counted accurately. Specific primers in the conserved constant-segment region were used to synthesize first-strand cDNA for the TCR alpha and beta chains. To control for contamination, every cDNA library carried two barcodes: a SMART-Mk sample barcode plus Illumina barcodes. TruSeq adapter sequences, together with Illumina sample barcodes, were added in two successive PCR steps. The Illumina HiSeq platform was used with custom primers to sequence TCR alpha and beta cDNA libraries. For the original study's pipeline: MiGEC processed the raw reads to extract unique molecular identifiers, while MiXCR was used to determine the CDR3 positions. Recombination models were inferred per individual with the repgenHMM and IGoR tools using an EM algorithm. Shared clonotypes were analyzed with the tcR package in R, and sharing was normalized by the product of cloneset sizes. Out-of-frame nonproductive sequences were analyzed to study raw recombination free of thymic and clonal selection effects. TCRdb passed the public sequencing reads through fastp at Q25 and MiXCR, retaining productive beta sequences. Each CDR3 protein gets just one entry, which takes the most common genes and DNA from the rows behind it. Clone size and V and J calls follow TCRdb, not the original study. The sample table records hundreds of thousands of distinct CDR3 sequences; roughly 12% of these occur just once. Around 1.5% of the sample belongs to the ten largest clones.

Every donor in the study was a healthy Caucasian. Three pairs of female monozygotic twins, all aged about 18 to 30 years, made up the twin cohort. The RNA used for TCR libraries was isolated from peripheral blood mononuclear cells. The V and J ends are trimmed by 7 bases and 2 bases, leaving 13 bases between them. Via the germline V gene, CDR1 is SNHLY and CDR2 FYNNEI. The CDR3 starts with the cysteine, ends with the phenylalanine, and has 14 residues. Just the 42-base CDR3 DNA is kept, in frame starting at base 1. These sequences were also reported in another study, on yellow fever vaccine responses in identical twins. The second study also describes: The authors reported that the T cell response to vaccination in identical twins appeared partly convergent and partly personalized. In the study, vaccine-responding T cell clones were precisely tracked in identical twins.

This sequence originates from a woman aged 18-35 years in good health. Sequenced material: PBMCs. Rearrangement joined TRBV2 to TRBJ2-3; no D gene is confidently identified. The bases read TGTGCCAGCATTGTGGAACCTTTCACAGATACGCAGTATTTT. Its protein is CASIVEPFTDTQYF.